A selection of T cell receptor beta chains follows, all from one sample in a study of blood T cells in healthy people across ages. A single record per CDR3 protein comes from TCRdb applying MiXCR to the 5' RACE reads. The sample gives 800,000 or so distinct CDR3 sequences, approximately 59% of which show up once; 28% is in the top ten. The sample consisted of blood. The receptors derive from a young man in good health. Each CDR3 is given with its conserved first and last residue. The D gene is left open where the match is weak. A row's size may be missing; if present it is once, few, many or a size class.

TRBD1,TRBV6-2/TRBV6-3,.,TRBJ1-6,TGTGCCAGCAGTTACTCGCAAGGTGGGACAGGGCTCCACTTT,CASSYSQGGTGLHF
TRBD1,TRBV12-3/TRBV12-4,.,TRBJ2-5,TGTGCCAGCAGTTCGACAGGGATTATCCAAGAGACCCAGTACTTC,CASSSTGIIQETQYF
.,TRBV28,.,TRBJ2-7,TGTGCCAGCAGCTCTACGGCGACCACCTACGAGCAGTACTTC,CASSSTATTYEQYF
.,TRBV4-3,.,TRBJ2-7,TGCGCCAGCAGCCAAGAGAACGAGGAAACCTACGAGCAGTACTTC,CASSQENEETYEQYF
.,TRBV5-1,once,TRBJ2-7,TGCGCCAGCAGCTGGGACGGGGGTTACGAGCAGTACTTC,CASSWDGGYEQYF
.,TRBV7-9,.,TRBJ1-1,TGTGCCAGCAGCCCACTGCTTTTCGGGGGCACTGAAGCTTTCTTT,CASSPLLFGGTEAFF
.,TRBV7-9,.,TRBJ1-2,TGTGCCAGCAGCCTCCCAGACCCTACCGGGGGCTACACCTTC,CASSLPDPTGGYTF
TRBD2,TRBV29-1,.,TRBJ2-3,TGCAGCGTTGATGGGCGGGGGGGTCGGACAGATACGCAGTATTTT,CSVDGRGGRTDTQYF
.,TRBV7-9,.,TRBJ2-3,TGTGCCAGCAGCCCCGGAAACGGAGTGGGGTATTTT,CASSPGNGVGYF
.,TRBV6-5,.,TRBJ2-1,TGTGCCACCAGACCCAGCTCCTACAATGAGCAGTTCTTC,CATRPSSYNEQFF
TRBD2,TRBV13,.,TRBJ2-1,TGTGCCAGCAGAGTAGCGGGGGGGCCTCCCGATGAGCAGTTCTTC,CASRVAGGPPDEQFF
TRBD2,TRBV7-9,.,TRBJ2-7,TGTGCCAGCAGCCCGCCCGGACTAGCGGGGACGTACGAGCAGTACTTC,CASSPPGLAGTYEQYF
TRBD2,TRBV4-3,.,TRBJ2-1,TGCGCCAGCAGCCAAGATCGGGGGACTAGAGGTTTCGAGCAGTTCTTC,CASSQDRGTRGFEQFF
.,TRBV9,.,TRBJ2-1,TGTGCCAGCAGCGTAGGCTGGGTCACCTACAATGAGCAGTTCTTC,CASSVGWVTYNEQFF
.,TRBV4-3,.,TRBJ2-7,TGCGCCAGCAGCGGGGGACACCTTCTTTCCTACGAGCAGTACTTC,CASSGGHLLSYEQYF
.,TRBV9,.,TRBJ2-3,TGTGCCAGCAGCGTCGGGACTCCACGAGGCACAGATACGCAGTATTTT,CASSVGTPRGTDTQYF
TRBD1,TRBV6-1,.,TRBJ1-2,TGTGCCAGCAGTGAATTGACTACAGGGGTCGGCTACACCTTC,CASSELTTGVGYTF
TRBD2,TRBV9,.,TRBJ2-1,TGTGCCAGCAGCGTAGGCGATAGCGGGGGGGATGAGCAGTTCTTC,CASSVGDSGGDEQFF
.,TRBV7-2,.,TRBJ1-1,TGTGCCAGCAGCTTTCGCGGGACGGGTGAAGCTTTCTTT,CASSFRGTGEAFF